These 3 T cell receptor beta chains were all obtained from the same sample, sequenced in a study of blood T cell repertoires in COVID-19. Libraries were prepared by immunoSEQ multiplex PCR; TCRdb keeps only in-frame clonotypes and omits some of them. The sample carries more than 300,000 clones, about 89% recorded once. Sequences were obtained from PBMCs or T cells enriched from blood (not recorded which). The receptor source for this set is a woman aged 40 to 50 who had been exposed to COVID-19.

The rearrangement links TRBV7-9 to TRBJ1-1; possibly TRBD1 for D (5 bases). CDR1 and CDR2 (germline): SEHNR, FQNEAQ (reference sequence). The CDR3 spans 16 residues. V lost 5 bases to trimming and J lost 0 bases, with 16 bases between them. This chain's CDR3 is CASSPERGRLNTEAFF. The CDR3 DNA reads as TGTGCCAGCAGCCCCGAGCGGGGCAGATTGAACACTGAAGCTTTCTTT. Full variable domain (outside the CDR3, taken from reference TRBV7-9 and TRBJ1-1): DTGVSQNPRHKITKRGQNVTFRCDPISEHNRLYWYRQTLGQGPEFLTYFQNEAQLEKSRLLSDRFSAERPKGSFSTLEIQRTEQGDSAMYLCASSPERGRLNTEAFFGQGTRLTVV.

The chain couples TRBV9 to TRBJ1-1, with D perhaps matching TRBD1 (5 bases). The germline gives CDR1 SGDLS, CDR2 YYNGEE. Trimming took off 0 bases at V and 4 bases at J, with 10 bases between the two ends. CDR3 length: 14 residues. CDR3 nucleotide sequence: TGTGCCAGCAGCGTAGGAGGAAGGGGCACTGAAGCTTTCTTT. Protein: CASSVGGRGTEAFF.

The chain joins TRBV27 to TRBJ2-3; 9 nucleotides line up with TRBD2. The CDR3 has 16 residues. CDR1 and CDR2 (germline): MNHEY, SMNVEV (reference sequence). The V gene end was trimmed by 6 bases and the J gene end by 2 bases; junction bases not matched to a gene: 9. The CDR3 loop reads CASRNLGGGATDTQYF. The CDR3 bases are TGTGCCAGCAGGAACCTTGGCGGGGGGGCCACAGATACGCAGTATTTT.